This passage covers 5 T cell receptor beta chains from one sample sequenced in a study of cytotoxic CD8 clonotypes in ibrutinib-treated CLL. Profiling relied on immunoSEQ multiplex PCR, and the TCRdb table lists in-frame clones only, not all of them. In the table there are roughly 250,000 clones, under 75% of which are singletons. The material sequenced was PBMCs, taken after 24 months of ibrutinib treatment. The receptors here all came from a human donor with chronic lymphocytic leukemia.

The chain joins TRBV4-3 to TRBJ1-2; 8 bases agree with TRBD1. With 1 base clipped from V and 4 bases from J, the junction kept 8 bases outside the gene matches. Germline V lookup: CDR1 LGHNA, CDR2 YSLEER. The CDR3 has 16 amino acids. CDR3 loop: CASSQAAGTGVYGYTF. The CDR3 bases are TGCGCCAGCAGCCAAGCGGCAGGGACAGGAGTCTATGGCTACACCTTC.

V gene TRBV5-6 combines with J gene TRBJ2-1; 8 bases match TRBD2. V dropped 2 bases and J dropped 4; count of bases not matched to a gene: 5. Germline V gene lookup returns CDR1 SGHDT and CDR2 YYEEEE. The CDR3 runs 15 residues. The CDR3 sequence is CASSFLAGLYNEQFF. CDR3 sequence (DNA): TGTGCCAGCAGCTTCTTAGCGGGATTATACAATGAGCAGTTCTTC.

This clone turned up a few times. The rearrangement joins TRBV2 to TRBJ2-1; 8 bases are a match to TRBD2. CDR3 length: 12 residues. Germline CDR1 SNHLY, CDR2 FYNNEI. V gave up 8 bases and J gave up 16 bases; unmatched junction bases: 13. As DNA, the CDR3 is TGTGCCAGCGGGCTTTCGGGGACTAGTCTATTCTTC. It yields the protein CASGLSGTSLFF.

This clone was counted only a few times. This same CDR3 is encoded by further DNA sequences in the sample. V usage is TRBV5-1 and J usage is TRBJ1-1, with a possible D match to TRBD1 (6 bases). Trimming cost V 0 bases and J 1 base, with 10 bases left between them. Germline loops: CDR1 SGHRS, CDR2 YFSETQ. This CDR3 spans 15 amino acids. This chain's CDR3 is CASSLAQGPNTEAFF. CDR3 DNA sequence: TGCGCCAGCAGCTTGGCACAGGGACCGAACACTGAAGCTTTCTTT.

This clone occurred once. The V and J genes are TRBV11-2 and TRBJ1-3, with D unclear. Trimming shortened V by 2 bases and J by 0 bases, and 8 bases separated the two germline ends. CDR3 length equals 15 residues. Germline CDR1 and CDR2: SGHAT and FQNNGV. This chain's CDR3 is CASSLSSASGNTIYF. Written as DNA, the CDR3 is TGTGCCAGCAGCTTATCGTCAGCCTCTGGAAACACCATATATTTT.